This entry features one TCR beta chain sequence. The target antigen is unknown. The sample originates from a study of cytotoxic CD8 clonotypes in ibrutinib-treated CLL. Trimming removed 2 bases at V and 2 bases at J, with 12 bases between. Germline loops: CDR1 MNHNS, CDR2 SASEGT. The CDR3 runs 15 residues. Broader study findings: With treatment, public clonotypes, which were uncommon, either contracted or remained stable.

Method: immunoSEQ multiplex PCR; TCRdb's copy keeps in-frame clones and lacks some. This table holds 250,000 to 350,000 clones, around 69% found once. This clonotype was sampled from a human donor with chronic lymphocytic leukemia. Here the sequenced sample was PBMCs, taken at disease progression, from a patient treated with ibrutinib. The rearrangement links TRBV6-1 to TRBJ1-2, with D perhaps matching TRBD1 (6 bases). As DNA, the CDR3 is TGTGCCAGCAGTGAACGGGGGACACACAACTATGGCTACACCTTC. This codes for CASSERGTHNYGYTF.